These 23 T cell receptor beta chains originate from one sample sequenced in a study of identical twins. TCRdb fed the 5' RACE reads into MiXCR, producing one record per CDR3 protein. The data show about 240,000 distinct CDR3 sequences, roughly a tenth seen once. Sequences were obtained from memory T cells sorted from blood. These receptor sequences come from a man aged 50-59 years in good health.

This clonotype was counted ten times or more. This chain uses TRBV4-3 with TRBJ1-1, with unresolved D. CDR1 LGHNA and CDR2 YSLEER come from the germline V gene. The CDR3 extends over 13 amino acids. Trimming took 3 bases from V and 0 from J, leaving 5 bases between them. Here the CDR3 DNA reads TGCGCCAGCAGCCAGAGAGTGAACACTGAAGCTTTCTTT. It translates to CASSQRVNTEAFF.

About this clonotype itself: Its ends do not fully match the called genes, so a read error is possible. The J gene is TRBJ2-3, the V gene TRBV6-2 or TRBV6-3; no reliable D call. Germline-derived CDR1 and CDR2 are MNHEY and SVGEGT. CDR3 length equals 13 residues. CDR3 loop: CASSLSLRAPQDF. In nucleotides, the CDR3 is TGTGCCAGCAGCCTTTCCCTTCGAGCCCCCCAAGATTTT.

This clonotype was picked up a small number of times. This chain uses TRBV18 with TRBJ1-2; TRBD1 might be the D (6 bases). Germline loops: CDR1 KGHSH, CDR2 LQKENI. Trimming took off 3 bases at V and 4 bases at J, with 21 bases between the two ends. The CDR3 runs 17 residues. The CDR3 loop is CASSPWNPGVFSYGYTF. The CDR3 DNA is TGTGCCAGCTCACCCTGGAATCCAGGGGTCTTCAGCTATGGCTACACCTTC.

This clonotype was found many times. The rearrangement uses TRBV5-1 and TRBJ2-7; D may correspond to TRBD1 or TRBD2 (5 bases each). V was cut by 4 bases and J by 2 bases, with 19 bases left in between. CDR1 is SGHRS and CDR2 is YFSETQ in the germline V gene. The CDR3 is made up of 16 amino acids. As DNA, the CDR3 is TGCGCCAGCAGCCCAGTTCCGGCAGGGACGCCCTACGAGCAGTACTTC. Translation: CASSPVPAGTPYEQYF.

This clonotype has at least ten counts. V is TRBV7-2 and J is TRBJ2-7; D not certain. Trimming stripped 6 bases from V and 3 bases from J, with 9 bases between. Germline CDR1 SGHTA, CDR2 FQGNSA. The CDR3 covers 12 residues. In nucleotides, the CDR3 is TGTGCCAGCAGTTCCACCTACTACGAGCAGTACTTC. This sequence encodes CASSSTYYEQYF.

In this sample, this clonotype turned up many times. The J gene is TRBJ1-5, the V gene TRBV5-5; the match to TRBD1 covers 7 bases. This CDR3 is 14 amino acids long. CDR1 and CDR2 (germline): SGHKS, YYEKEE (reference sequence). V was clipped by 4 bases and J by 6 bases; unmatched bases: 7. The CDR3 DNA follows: TGTGCCAGCAGCCCAGGGACAGTTTTTCAGCCCCAGCATTTT. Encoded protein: CASSPGTVFQPQHF.

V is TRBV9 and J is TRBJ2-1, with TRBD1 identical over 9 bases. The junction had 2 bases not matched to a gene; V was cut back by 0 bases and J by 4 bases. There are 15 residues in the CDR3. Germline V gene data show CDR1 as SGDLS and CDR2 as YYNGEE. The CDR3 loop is CASSVATGGYNEQFF. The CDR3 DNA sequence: TGTGCCAGCAGCGTAGCGACAGGGGGGTACAATGAGCAGTTCTTC.

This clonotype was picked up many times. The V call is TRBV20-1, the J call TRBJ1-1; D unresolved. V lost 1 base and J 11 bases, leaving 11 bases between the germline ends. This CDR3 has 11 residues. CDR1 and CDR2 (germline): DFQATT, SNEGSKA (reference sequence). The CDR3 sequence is CSARVTDRAFF. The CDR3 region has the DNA TGCAGTGCTAGAGTTACGGACCGCGCTTTCTTT.

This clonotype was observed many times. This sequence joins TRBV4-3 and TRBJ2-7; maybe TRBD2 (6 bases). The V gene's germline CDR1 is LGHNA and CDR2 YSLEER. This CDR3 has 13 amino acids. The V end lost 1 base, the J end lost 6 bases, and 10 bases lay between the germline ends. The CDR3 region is CASSQVEEGEQYF. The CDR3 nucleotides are TGCGCCAGCAGCCAAGTAGAGGAGGGCGAGCAGTACTTC.

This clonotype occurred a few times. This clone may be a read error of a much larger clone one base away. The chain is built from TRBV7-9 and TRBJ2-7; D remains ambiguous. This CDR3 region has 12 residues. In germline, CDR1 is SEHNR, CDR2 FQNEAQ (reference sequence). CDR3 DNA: TGTGCCAGCAGCTTTCTTAGCTACGAGCGGTACTTC. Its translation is CASSFLSYERYF.

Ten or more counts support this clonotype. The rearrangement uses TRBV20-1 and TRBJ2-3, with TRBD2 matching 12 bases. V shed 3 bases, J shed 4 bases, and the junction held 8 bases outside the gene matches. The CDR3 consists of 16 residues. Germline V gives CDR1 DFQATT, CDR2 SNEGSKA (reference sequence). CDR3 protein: CSASPSGRVFPDTQYF. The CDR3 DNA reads TGCAGTGCTAGTCCTAGCGGGAGGGTATTTCCAGATACGCAGTATTTT.

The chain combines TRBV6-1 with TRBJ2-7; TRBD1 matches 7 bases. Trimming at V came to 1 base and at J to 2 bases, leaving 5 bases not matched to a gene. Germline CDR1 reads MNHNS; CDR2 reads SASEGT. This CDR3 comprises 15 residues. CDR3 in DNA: TGTGCCAGCAGTGAAGAGACAGGGACGACCTACGAGCAGTACTTC. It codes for CASSEETGTTYEQYF.

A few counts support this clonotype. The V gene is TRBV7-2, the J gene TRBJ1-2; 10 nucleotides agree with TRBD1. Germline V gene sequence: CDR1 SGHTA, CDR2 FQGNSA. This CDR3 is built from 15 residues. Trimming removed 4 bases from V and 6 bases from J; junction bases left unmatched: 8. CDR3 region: CASSSPGQGWNGYTF. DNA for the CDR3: TGTGCCAGCAGCTCCCCGGGACAGGGGTGGAATGGCTACACCTTC.

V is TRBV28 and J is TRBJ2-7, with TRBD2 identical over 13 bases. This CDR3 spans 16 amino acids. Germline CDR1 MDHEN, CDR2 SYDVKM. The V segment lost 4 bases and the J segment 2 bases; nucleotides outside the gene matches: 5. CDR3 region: CASSSRLAGGTYEQYF. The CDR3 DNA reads TGTGCCAGCAGTTCCCGACTAGCGGGAGGAACCTACGAGCAGTACTTC.

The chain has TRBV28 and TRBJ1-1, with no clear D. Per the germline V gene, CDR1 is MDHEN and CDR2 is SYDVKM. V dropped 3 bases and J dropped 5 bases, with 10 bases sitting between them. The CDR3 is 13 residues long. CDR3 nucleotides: TGTGCCAGCAGTTTCGACCTGGGGACTGAAGCTTTCTTT. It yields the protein CASSFDLGTEAFF.

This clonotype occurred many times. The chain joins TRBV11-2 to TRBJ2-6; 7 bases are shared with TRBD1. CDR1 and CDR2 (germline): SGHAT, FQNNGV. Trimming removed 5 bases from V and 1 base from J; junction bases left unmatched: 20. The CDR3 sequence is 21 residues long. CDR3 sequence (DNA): TGTGCCAGCAGCCGACTAAGGGCTCCAGGGGGTGACCTTTCTGGGGCCAACGTCCTGACTTTC. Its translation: CASSRLRAPGGDLSGANVLTF.

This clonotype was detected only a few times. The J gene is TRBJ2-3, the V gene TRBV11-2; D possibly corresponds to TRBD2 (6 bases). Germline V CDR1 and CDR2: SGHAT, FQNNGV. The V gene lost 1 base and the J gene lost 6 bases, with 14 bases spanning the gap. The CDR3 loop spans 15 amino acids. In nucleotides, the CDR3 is TGTGCCAGCAGCTTAGGGAGCGGGTCCGTCGATACGCAGTATTTT. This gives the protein CASSLGSGSVDTQYF.

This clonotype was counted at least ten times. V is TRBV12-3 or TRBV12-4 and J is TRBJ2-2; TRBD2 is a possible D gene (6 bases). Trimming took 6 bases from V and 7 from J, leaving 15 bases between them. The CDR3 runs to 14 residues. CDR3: CASSPSRRGGELFF. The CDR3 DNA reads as TGTGCCAGCAGCCCCTCGCGGCGGGGCGGGGAGCTGTTTTTT.

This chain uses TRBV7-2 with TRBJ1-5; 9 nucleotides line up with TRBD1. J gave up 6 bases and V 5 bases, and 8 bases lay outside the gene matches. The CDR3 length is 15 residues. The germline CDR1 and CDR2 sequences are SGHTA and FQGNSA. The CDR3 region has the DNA TGTGCCAGCAGCGAGCTACAGGGGGCCGGTCAGCCCCAGCATTTT. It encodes CASSELQGAGQPQHF.

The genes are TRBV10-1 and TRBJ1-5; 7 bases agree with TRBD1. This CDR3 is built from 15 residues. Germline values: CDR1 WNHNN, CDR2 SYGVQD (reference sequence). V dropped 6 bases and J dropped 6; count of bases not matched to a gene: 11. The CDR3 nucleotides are TGCGCCAGCAGGCCCCGGGACAGTATCCCTCAGCCCCAGCATTTT. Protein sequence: CASRPRDSIPQPQHF.

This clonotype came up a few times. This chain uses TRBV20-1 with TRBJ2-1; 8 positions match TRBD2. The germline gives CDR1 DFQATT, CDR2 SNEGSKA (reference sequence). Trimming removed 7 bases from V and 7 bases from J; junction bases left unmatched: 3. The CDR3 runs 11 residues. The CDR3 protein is CSGAGDNEQFF. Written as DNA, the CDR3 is TGCAGTGGAGCGGGAGATAATGAGCAGTTCTTC.

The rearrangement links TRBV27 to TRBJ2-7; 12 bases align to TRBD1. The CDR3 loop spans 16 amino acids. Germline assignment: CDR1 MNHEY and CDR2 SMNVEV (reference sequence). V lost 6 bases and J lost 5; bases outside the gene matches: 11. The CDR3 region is CASSWGPGQGADEQYF. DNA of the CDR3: TGTGCCAGCAGCTGGGGCCCGGGACAGGGGGCCGACGAGCAGTACTTC.

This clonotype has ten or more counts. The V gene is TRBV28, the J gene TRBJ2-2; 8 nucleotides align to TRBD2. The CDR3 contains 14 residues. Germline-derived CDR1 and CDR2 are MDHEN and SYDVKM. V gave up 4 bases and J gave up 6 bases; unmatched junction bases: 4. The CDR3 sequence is CASSSPGRAGELFF. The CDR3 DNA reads TGTGCCAGCAGTTCCCCCGGGAGGGCCGGGGAGCTGTTTTTT.